A single T cell receptor beta chain is shown here with its context. This clone was detected once. The specificity of this receptor is unknown. Base quality data are lacking; no much larger clone is found one base away. The data stem from a study of PD-1 blockade in classical Hodgkin lymphoma (dated by TCRdb to 2018 to 2021). Looking at the study overall: Nivolumab dosing was 3 mg/kg intravenously every 2 weeks, continuing until either disease progression or unacceptable toxicity. The study used CyTOF and TCR beta sequencing to define a peripheral blood immune signature of response to PD-1 blockade in classical Hodgkin lymphoma.

Genomic DNA was extracted with the Qiagen DNeasy kit from unsorted PBMCs and from negatively selected CD4+ and CD8+ fractions. Using primers that anneal to V and J segments, immunoSEQ multiplex PCR amplified the TCR beta CDR3 regions. A synthetic immune receptor repertoire was used to minimize amplification bias, and any residual bias was removed computationally once sequencing was done. The study's processing was this. Repertoire diversity was quantified as the Shannon entropy index using custom Python scripts. The unsorted, CD4+ and CD8+ repertoires were each analyzed separately, with the exception of combined analyses, where CD4+ and CD8+ sequences were merged in silico. A clone was considered expanded if an increase in frequency of at least 2-fold after treatment relative to C1D1 was found, and a pseudocount of 0.5 was applied to clones undetected at baseline. Clones with 0 or 1 copy at C1D1 were defined as singleton clones, while clones with 2 or more copies were defined as non-singleton clones. By matching protein sequences in sorted samples from the same patient, clones expanded in unsorted samples were annotated as CD4+, CD8+ or unknown. Wilcoxon tests were applied to paired samples to test diversity changes from C1D1 to C4D1. The immuneACCESS repertoire file appears here via TCRdb, limited to in-frame rearrangements. These files lack a portion of the clones; in checked studies, under half of the deficit traces to unresolved V genes, and the cause of the others is not known. V and J calls and clone size follow that table, whereas D and trimming were derived from the DNA. This sample is represented by tens of thousands of clones; approximately 64% of them were singletons. The top ten hold approximately 3% of the sample.

Study-wide findings and limitations: Baseline TCR diversity was reported to be lower in newly diagnosed patients than in healthy donors, and even lower in relapsed/refractory patients. Diversity was lower in patients who began nivolumab less than 1 year after ASCT, so these patients were left out of later analyses to avoid confounding by immune reconstitution. Among trial patients, those achieving complete response had baseline diversity similar to that of newly diagnosed patients, while diversity was significantly lower in partial responders and progressors. Only a single clinical trial cohort was studied, and what caused the repertoire differences, possibly disease activity or prior therapy, remained undefined. A significant rise by C4D1 was seen in CD4+ but not CD8+ TCR diversity (p=0.0027 vs p=0.16), with the rise being most apparent in complete responders (p=0.02).

The time point label for this specimen denotes: cycle 1 day 1 (C1D1), immediately before nivolumab initiation. Every trial patient had relapsed following autologous stem cell transplantation, and prior brentuximab vedotin exposure was what differed among cohorts A, B and C. The trial cohort comprised 56 patients with relapsed/refractory classical Hodgkin lymphoma whose best overall responses were complete response, partial response or progressive disease. Single-agent nivolumab was administered to trial patients in the multi-cohort phase II CheckMate 205 trial. An independent review committee assessed best overall response by applying the 2007 International Working Group response criteria. Trial PBMCs were obtained immediately prior to nivolumab initiation (C1D1) and on therapy at cycle 2 day 1 and cycle 4 day 1. Peripheral blood was collected in 8 mL Vacutainer Cell Preparation Tubes, from which PBMCs were isolated by centrifugation and then cryopreserved.

A distance of 10 bases separates the germline ends of V and J, which lose 4 bases and 4 bases respectively. CDR1 and CDR2 are drawn from the germline V gene (reference sequence): GTSNPN, SVGIG. Including cysteine and phenylalanine, the CDR3 has 12 amino acids. The CDR3 DNA has 36 bases and is translated from base 1. This sample comprised peripheral blood mononuclear cells (PBMCs), obtained at baseline. Recombination connected TRBV30 to TRBJ2-5, with the D gene too uncertain to name. The sequence was obtained from a human donor with classical Hodgkin lymphoma. The CDR3 has the sequence CAWTQPGETQYF. The nucleotide sequence reads as follows: TGTGCCTGGACGCAACCGGGAGAGACCCAGTACTTC.